This TCR beta chain stems from a study of Ad26.COV2.S vaccination and SARS-CoV-2 variants. Produced via immunoSEQ multiplex PCR; TCRdb's table is partial and in-frame only. This sample carries roughly 350,000 clones, 85% to 90% of them seen once, and the ten largest clones take 5%. Described treatment: some 20 received Ad26.COV2.S at low or high dose, single or two shots; 5 received placebo; per-sample allocation not given. Each sample was drawn 63 days after the first injection (of vaccine or placebo). Study-level results: Total T cell responses may have been underestimated by the TCR breadth and depth analyses. Reportedly, spike-specific CD8+ and CD4+ T cell responses achieved substantial breadth once vaccination had taken place.

In this sample, this clone turned up once. Its antigen is not identified. The receptor was isolated from a person between 18 and 65 years old who received the Ad26.COV2.S COVID-19 vaccine or a placebo. The sequenced sample was peripheral blood, obtained in a trial of Ad26.COV2.S vaccine versus placebo.

CDR3 nucleotides: TGTGCCAGCAGCTTAGGGGGGGCGCGGGAGAATGAGCAGTTCTTC. The encoded protein is CASSLGGARENEQFF. The rearrangement joins TRBV11-2 to TRBJ2-1; tentatively, D is TRBD2 (7 bases). Germline V gene lookup returns CDR1 SGHAT and CDR2 FQNNGV. Trimming took off 1 base at V and 7 bases at J, with 14 bases between the two ends. CDR3 length equals 15 residues.